This TCR beta chain originates from a study of shared clonotypes between healthy human individuals. Study context: The plates for each donor numbered three CD4 naive, three CD4 memory, two CD8 naive and one CD8 memory.

CDR3 length equals 12 residues. V shed 4 bases and J shed 9 bases, with 10 bases lying between them. Germline values: CDR1 SNHLY, CDR2 FYNNEI. The data were produced by immunoSEQ multiplex PCR, yet TCRdb's version contains in-frame clones alone and is incomplete. The profile covers 2.3 million or so clones, with 80% to 95% appearing a single time and 0.39% taken by the ten largest. The genes are TRBV2 and TRBJ2-1, with D uncertain. This TCR derives from a man aged 18 to 30 in good health. Some clones in this sample may be carry-over from other donors' samples. Input material: naive CD4+ T cells from PBMCs. As for subset: CD45RA+ positively selected. This CDR3 reads CASSVVSSEQFF. DNA of the CDR3: TGTGCCAGCAGTGTGGTTAGCAGTGAGCAGTTCTTC.